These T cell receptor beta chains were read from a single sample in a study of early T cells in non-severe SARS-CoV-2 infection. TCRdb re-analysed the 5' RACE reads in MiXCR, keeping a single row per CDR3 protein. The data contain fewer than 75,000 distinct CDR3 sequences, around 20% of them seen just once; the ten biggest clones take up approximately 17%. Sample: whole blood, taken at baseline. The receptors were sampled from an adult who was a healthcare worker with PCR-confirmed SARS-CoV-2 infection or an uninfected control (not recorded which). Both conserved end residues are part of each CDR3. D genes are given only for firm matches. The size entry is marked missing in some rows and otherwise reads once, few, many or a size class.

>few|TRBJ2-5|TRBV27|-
CASSPYLAGEETQYF
TGTGCCAGCAGTCCGTACCTCGCAGGGGAAGAGACCCAGTACTTC
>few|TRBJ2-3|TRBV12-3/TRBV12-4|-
CASSVQTPAGTDTQYF
TGTGCCAGCAGTGTCCAGACGCCAGCGGGCACAGATACGCAGTATTTT
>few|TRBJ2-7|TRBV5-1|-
CASSLSPDPYEQYF
TGCGCCAGCAGCTTGAGTCCGGACCCCTACGAGCAGTACTTC
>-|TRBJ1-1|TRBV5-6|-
CASSPGTMNTEAFF
TGTGCCAGCAGCCCCGGGACCATGAACACTGAAGCTTTCTTT
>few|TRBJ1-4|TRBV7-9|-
CASSPSEYRQGGEANEKLFF
TGTGCCAGCAGCCCCTCCGAGTACAGGCAGGGCGGTGAGGCTAATGAAAAACTGTTTTTT
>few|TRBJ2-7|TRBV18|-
CASSPSRDNYEQYF
TGTGCCAGCTCACCTTCCCGGGACAACTACGAGCAGTACTTC
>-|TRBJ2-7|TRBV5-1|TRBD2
CASSLEGREIGEQYF
TGCGCCAGCAGCTTGGAAGGGAGGGAAATCGGGGAGCAGTACTTC
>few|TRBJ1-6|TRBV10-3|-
CAISESTGRLNSPLHF
TGTGCCATCAGTGAGTCGACGGGGCGTCTTAATTCACCCCTCCACTTT
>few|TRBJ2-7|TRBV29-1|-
CSVEHGQYEQYF
TGCAGCGTTGAACACGGACAATACGAGCAGTACTTC
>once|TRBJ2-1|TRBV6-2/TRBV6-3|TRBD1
CASSAPGTDFYNEQFF
TGTGCCAGCAGTGCTCCCGGGACAGATTTTTACAATGAGCAGTTCTTC
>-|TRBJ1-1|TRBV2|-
CASREAGMVRAFF
TGTGCCAGCAGAGAGGCCGGGATGGTACGAGCTTTCTTT
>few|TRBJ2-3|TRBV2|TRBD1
CASTGAPTDTQYF
TGTGCCTCGACAGGGGCGCCCACAGATACGCAGTATTTT
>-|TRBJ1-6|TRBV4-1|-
CASSPRGGSPLHF
TGCGCCAGCAGCCCTAGAGGGGGTTCACCCCTCCACTTT
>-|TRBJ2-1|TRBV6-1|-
CASSDPYSSYNEQFF
TGTGCCAGCAGTGACCCGTACTCCTCCTACAATGAGCAGTTCTTC
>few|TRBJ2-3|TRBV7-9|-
CASSLQGPPDTQYF
TGTGCCAGCAGCTTACAGGGTCCCCCAGATACGCAGTATTTT
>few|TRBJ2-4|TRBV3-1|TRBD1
CASSHTGENIQYF
TGTGCCAGCAGCCATACAGGGGAAAACATTCAGTACTTC
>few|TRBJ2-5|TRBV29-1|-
CSGTDSGQETQYF
TGCAGCGGGACAGACTCCGGTCAAGAGACCCAGTACTTC
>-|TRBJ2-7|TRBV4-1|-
CASSHSGGGGYEQYF
TGCGCCAGCAGCCACTCGGGGGGCGGAGGATACGAGCAGTACTTC
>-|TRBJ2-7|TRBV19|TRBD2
CASSSRGGPYEQYF
TGTGCCAGTAGTTCTCGGGGGGGACCATACGAGCAGTACTTC
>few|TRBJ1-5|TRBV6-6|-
CASRGRVNQPQHF
TGTGCCAGCAGGGGGAGGGTCAATCAGCCCCAGCATTTT
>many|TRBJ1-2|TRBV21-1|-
CARTGRRSYGYTF
TGTGCCAGAACAGGGCGACGGAGCTATGGCTACACCTTC
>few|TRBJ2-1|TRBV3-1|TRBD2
CASSALGLASEQFF
TGTGCCAGCAGCGCTTTGGGACTAGCTAGTGAGCAGTTCTTC
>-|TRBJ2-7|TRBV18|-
CASSPLTENEQYF
TGTGCCAGCTCACCTCTGACTGAGAACGAGCAGTACTTC
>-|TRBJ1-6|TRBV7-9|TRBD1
CASSLALGQGSSPLHF
TGTGCCAGCAGCTTAGCCCTTGGACAGGGGAGTTCACCCCTCCACTTT
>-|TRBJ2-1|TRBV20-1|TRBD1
CSARASGTGNEQFF
TGCAGTGCTAGAGCCTCCGGGACAGGCAATGAGCAGTTCTTC
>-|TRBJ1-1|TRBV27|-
CASFLLGRNTEAFF
TGTGCCAGCTTCTTACTCGGGCGGAACACTGAAGCTTTCTTT
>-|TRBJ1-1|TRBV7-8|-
CASSTGLPATEAFF
TGTGCCAGCAGCACTGGCCTTCCCGCCACTGAAGCTTTCTTT
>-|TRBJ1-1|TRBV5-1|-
CASSLEPREGRAFF
TGCGCCAGCAGCTTGGAGCCCAGGGAGGGACGAGCTTTCTTT
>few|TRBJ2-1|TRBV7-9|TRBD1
CASSRQGAKFF
TGTGCCAGCAGCCGACAGGGGGCAAAGTTCTTC
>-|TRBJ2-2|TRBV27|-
CASSLVGTGELFF
TGTGCCAGCAGTTTAGTGGGCACCGGGGAGCTGTTTTTT